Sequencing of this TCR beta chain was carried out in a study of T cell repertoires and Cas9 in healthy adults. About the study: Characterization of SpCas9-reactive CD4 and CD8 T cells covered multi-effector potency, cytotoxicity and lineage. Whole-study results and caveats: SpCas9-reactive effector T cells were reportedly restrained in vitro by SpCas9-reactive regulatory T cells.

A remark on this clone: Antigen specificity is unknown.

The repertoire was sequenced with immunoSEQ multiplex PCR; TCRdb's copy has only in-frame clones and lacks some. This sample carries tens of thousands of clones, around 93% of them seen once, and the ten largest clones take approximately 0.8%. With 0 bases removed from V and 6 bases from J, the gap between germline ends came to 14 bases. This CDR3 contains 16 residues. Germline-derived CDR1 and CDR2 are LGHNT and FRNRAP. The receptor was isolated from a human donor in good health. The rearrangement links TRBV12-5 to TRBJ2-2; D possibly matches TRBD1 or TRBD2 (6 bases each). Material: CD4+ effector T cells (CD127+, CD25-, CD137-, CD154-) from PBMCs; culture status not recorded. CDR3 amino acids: CASGLVLVGGAGELFF. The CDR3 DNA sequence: TGTGCTAGTGGTTTGGTACTTGTGGGGGGCGCCGGGGAGCTGTTTTTT. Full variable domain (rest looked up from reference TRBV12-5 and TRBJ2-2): DARVTQTPRHKVTEMGQEVTMRCQPILGHNTVFWYRQTMMQGLELLAYFRNRAPLDDSGMPKDRFSAEMPDATLATLKIQPSEPRDSAVYFCASGLVLVGGAGELFFGEGSRLTVL.